These T cell receptor beta chains were read from a single sample in a study of T cells in Graves' hyperthyroidism and ophthalmopathy. TCRdb redid the calling of the multiplex PCR reads with MiXCR, one entry per CDR3 protein. In the table there are hundreds of thousands of distinct CDR3 sequences, around 21% of which are singletons. The sequencing sample was made of blood. Source of these receptors: a man aged 25 to 40 with Graves' ophthalmopathy. Each CDR3 is given with its conserved first and last residue. A D gene is named only where the DNA matches it firmly. Clone sizes are given selectively: once, few, many, or a class where the clone is expanded.

j_call | d_call | clone_size | v_call | cdr3_length | cdr3_aa | cdr3_nt
TRBJ2-2 | TRBD1 | many | TRBV5-1 | 13 | CASGTGNTGELFF | TGCGCCAGCGGGACAGGGAACACCGGGGAGCTGTTTTTT
TRBJ1-1 | NA | NA | TRBV25-1 | 13 | CASSYGDATEAFF | TGTGCCAGCAGTTACGGGGATGCCACTGAAGCTTTCTTT
TRBJ2-7 | TRBD2 | NA | TRBV7-8 | 16 | CASSSGLAGTSYEQYF | TGTGCCAGCAGCTCTGGACTAGCGGGGACCTCCTACGAGCAGTACTTC
TRBJ1-1 | NA | NA | TRBV27 | 14 | CASSSTAPGTEAFF | TGTGCCAGCAGTTCCACAGCCCCTGGAACTGAAGCTTTCTTT
TRBJ2-2 | TRBD1 | many | TRBV20-1 | 13 | CSARGQDTGELFF | TGCAGTGCGAGGGGGCAGGACACCGGGGAGCTGTTTTTT
TRBJ1-6 | NA | NA | TRBV30 | 16 | CAWTPGSPRRNSPLHF | TGTGCCTGGACCCCTGGGTCACCACGCAGGAATTCACCCCTCCACTTT
TRBJ2-7 | TRBD2 | NA | TRBV6-5 | 16 | CASSYSGTSGSDEQYF | TGTGCCAGCAGTTACTCAGGGACTAGCGGGAGCGACGAGCAGTACTTC
TRBJ1-1 | NA | many | TRBV30 | 14 | CAWSGVSGFGEAFF | TGTGCCTGGAGTGGAGTATCAGGGTTTGGTGAAGCTTTCTTT
TRBJ1-2 | TRBD1 | NA | TRBV14 | 17 | CASSRRTGAVSNYGYTF | TGTGCCAGCAGCCGTCGAACAGGGGCGGTTTCTAACTATGGCTACACCTTC
TRBJ1-1 | TRBD1 | NA | TRBV6-9 | 15 | CASSYQRSGTDEAFF | TGTGCCAGCAGCTATCAGCGATCCGGGACAGATGAAGCTTTCTTT
TRBJ1-5 | NA | many | TRBV28 | 14 | CASSPGEDRQPQHF | TGTGCCAGCAGTCCAGGTGAAGATAGGCAGCCCCAGCATTTT
TRBJ2-7 | TRBD2 | NA | TRBV27 | 17 | CASSPYPTSGATYEQYF | TGTGCCAGCAGCCCCTACCCCACTAGCGGGGCTACCTACGAGCAGTACTTC
TRBJ1-4 | NA | many | TRBV28 | 15 | CASSTSGTGAEKLFF | NA
TRBJ1-1 | TRBD1 | many | TRBV30 | 11 | CALGQAGRAFF | TGTGCCCTCGGACAGGCAGGACGGGCTTTCTTT
TRBJ2-7 | NA | NA | TRBV25-1 | 13 | CASSQSALDEQYF | TGTGCCAGCAGCCAGTCTGCGTTAGACGAGCAGTACTTC
TRBJ2-3 | TRBD2 | NA | TRBV27 | 18 | CASSLSRLAGELWDTQYF | TGTGCCAGCAGTTTATCGCGTCTAGCGGGAGAATTATGGGATACGCAGTATTTT
TRBJ2-2 | NA | NA | TRBV4-1 | 16 | CASSQEPRSGTGELLF | TGCGCCAGCAGCCAAGAGCCCCGGTCGGGCACCGGGGAGCTGCTTTTT
TRBJ1-5 | TRBD1 | few | TRBV19 | 14 | CASRQDRGFQPQHF | TGTGCCAGTAGACAAGACAGGGGTTTCCAGCCCCAGCATTTT
TRBJ2-7 | NA | NA | TRBV27 | 15 | CASIRWGKGTYEQYF | TGTGCCAGCATCCGATGGGGTAAGGGCACCTACGAGCAGTACTTC